This TCR beta chain stems from a study of shared clonotypes between healthy human individuals. Remarks on this clone: At the DNA level, this CDR3 is encoded by other sequences in the same sample as well.

Researchers divided each subset's genomic DNA evenly across several immunoSEQ plates. The repertoire was sequenced with immunoSEQ multiplex PCR; TCRdb's copy has only in-frame clones and lacks some. The sample holds about 2.4 million clones, 90% to 95% seen once. CDR3 length equals 15 residues. V was trimmed by 2 bases and J by 2 bases, leaving 7 bases between them. Germline loops: CDR1 MNHEY, CDR2 SVGAGI. V is TRBV6-5 and J is TRBJ2-6, with D tentatively TRBD1 (5 bases). This TCR was recovered from a man aged 18 to 30 in good health. The specimen sequenced was naive CD4+ T cells sorted from blood. The subset here: CD45RA+ positively selected. CDR3 amino acids: CASSYRGPGANVLTF. As DNA, the CDR3 is TGTGCCAGCAGTTACAGGGGCCCTGGGGCCAACGTCCTGACTTTC.